The 10 T cell receptor beta chains presented below share a single source sample, sequenced in a study of long-term antiretroviral therapy in people with HIV. The assay, immunoSEQ v3.0, was run at survey level. Profiled with immunoSEQ multiplex PCR; TCRdb holds only in-frame clones, not every one. The sample holds about 19,000 clones, around 77% seen once. The sequenced sample was unsorted PBMCs, obtained 2.2 years after starting antiretroviral therapy. Receptors were obtained from a middle-aged man with HIV.

The CDR3 loop is CSVEEGTGIKQFF. CDR3 coding DNA: TGCAGCGTTGAAGAAGGCACAGGGATTAAGCAGTTCTTC. The chain combines TRBV29-1 with TRBJ2-1; tentative D call: TRBD1 (6 bases). The V gene lost 0 bases and the J gene lost 11 bases, with 14 bases spanning the gap. The CDR3 is 13 residues long. The germline gives CDR1 SQVTM, CDR2 ANQGSEA.

The genes are TRBV30 and TRBJ2-1; 12 positions match TRBD2. With V trimmed by 8 bases and J by 7 bases, 3 bases remained unmatched. There are 12 residues in the CDR3. The germline V gene encodes CDR1 GTSNPN and CDR2 SVGIG (reference sequence). The CDR3 DNA sequence: TGTGCCCGCGGGACTAGCGGGAATGAGCAGTTCTTC. Amino acid sequence: CARGTSGNEQFF.

In this sample, this clone turned up a few times. This chain joins TRBV2 and TRBJ1-2; maybe TRBD1 (5 bases). Looked up from germline, CDR1 is SNHLY and CDR2 is FYNNEI. The V end lost 0 bases, the J end lost 1 base, and 12 bases lay between the germline ends. The CDR3 spans 16 residues. This chain's CDR3 is CASSEARRTLNYGYTF. In nucleotides, the CDR3 is TGTGCCAGCAGTGAAGCAAGGAGGACACTTAACTATGGCTACACCTTC.

This chain joins TRBV13 and TRBJ2-7; D is unclear. Trimming stripped 1 base from V and 2 bases from J, with 12 bases between. The length of the CDR3 is 15 residues. In germline, CDR1 is PRHDT, CDR2 FYEKMQ (reference sequence). The CDR3 protein is CASSLAIVGAYEQYF. CDR3 in DNA: TGTGCCAGCAGCTTAGCCATCGTTGGTGCCTACGAGCAGTACTTC. The variable domain in full, completed from reference TRBV13 and TRBJ2-7, reads AAGVIQSPRHLIKEKRETATLKCYPIPRHDTVYWYQQGPGQDPQFLISFYEKMQSDKGSIPDRFSAQQFSDYHSELNMSSLELGDSALYFCASSLAIVGAYEQYFGPGTRLTVT.

The gene calls are TRBV7-6 and TRBJ2-7; TRBD1 is a possible D gene (6 bases). Trimming took off 5 bases at V and 2 bases at J, with 10 bases between the two ends. CDR1 SGHVS and CDR2 FNYEAQ come from the germline V gene. There are 13 residues in the CDR3. DNA of the CDR3: TGTGCCAGCAGCCGGACAGCAACCTACGAGCAGTACTTC. Translated, it gives CASSRTATYEQYF.

V and J are TRBV18 and TRBJ2-6; 7 bases match TRBD1. Germline lookup yields CDR1 KGHSH and CDR2 LQKENI. CDR3 length: 16 residues. Trimming removed 3 bases from V and 0 bases from J; junction bases left unmatched: 2. The CDR3 sequence: CASSPTGYSGANVLTF. The CDR3 region has the DNA TGTGCCAGCTCACCGACAGGGTACTCTGGGGCCAACGTCCTGACTTTC.

CDR3 coding DNA: TGTGCCAGCTCACCACGGAGGGAGACCTACGAGCAGTACTTC. This translates into CASSPRRETYEQYF. The gene calls are TRBV18 and TRBJ2-7; a weak D match, TRBD2 (6 bases). Germline-derived CDR1 and CDR2 are KGHSH and LQKENI. Trimming removed 1 base at V and 2 bases at J, with 9 bases between. The CDR3 length is 14 residues.

This chain connects TRBV9 to TRBJ2-7; 7 positions match TRBD1. From germline, CDR1 is SGDLS and CDR2 YYNGEE. Losses at the gene ends were 0 bases for V and 6 bases for J; bases not matched to a gene: 9. CDR3 length: 15 residues. CDR3 sequence reads: CASSVAGTASREQYF. The CDR3 nucleotides read TGTGCCAGCAGCGTAGCGGGGACAGCCTCTCGCGAGCAGTACTTC.

V usage is TRBV7-8 and J usage is TRBJ2-1, with 12 bases lining up with TRBD2. The CDR3 length is 15 residues. In germline, CDR1 is SGHVS, CDR2 FQNEAQ. V was clipped by 5 bases and J by 5 bases; unmatched bases: 4. CDR3 in amino acids: CASSPWTSGNNEQFF. The CDR3 coding sequence is TGTGCCAGCAGCCCCTGGACTAGCGGGAACAATGAGCAGTTCTTC.

The rearrangement joins TRBV7-9 to TRBJ2-1, with D possibly TRBD1 on 6 matching bases. With 6 bases removed from V and 0 bases from J, the gap between germline ends came to 12 bases. Germline lookup yields CDR1 SEHNR and CDR2 FQNEAQ (reference sequence). The CDR3 sequence is 15 residues long. CDR3 sequence: CASRKSGHSYNEQFF. The CDR3 DNA sequence: TGTGCCAGCAGAAAGTCGGGACACTCCTACAATGAGCAGTTCTTC.